These 3 T cell receptor beta chains came from one sample sequenced in a study of blood T cell repertoires in COVID-19. Clones were sequenced by immunoSEQ multiplex PCR, and TCRdb holds only the in-frame ones, with some missing. The table records more than 70,000 clones, approximately 86% of them present only once. Sequencing used peripheral blood. All receptors derive from a man aged 50 to 59 with active or convalescent COVID-19.

This chain uses TRBV19 with TRBJ1-3, with TRBD1 matching over 8 bases. The V gene's germline CDR1 is LNHDA and CDR2 SQIVND (reference sequence). This CDR3 is 17 amino acids long. V trimming: 2 bases; J trimming: 0 bases; junction bases outside the gene matches: 6. The CDR3 protein is CASSIQGATFSGNTIYF. The DNA of the CDR3 is TGTGCCAGTAGTATACAGGGGGCTACCTTCTCTGGAAACACCATATATTTT.

The chain combines TRBV7-2 with TRBJ2-5; 9 nucleotides agree with TRBD1. CDR3 length equals 15 residues. The germline gives CDR1 SGHTA, CDR2 FQGNSA. The V segment lost 4 bases and the J segment 2 bases; nucleotides outside the gene matches: 5. CDR3 loop: CASSSQTGGQETQYF. DNA of the CDR3: TGTGCCAGCAGCTCCCAGACAGGGGGGCAAGAGACCCAGTACTTC.

The chain carries TRBV5-5 and TRBJ2-1; 7 bases line up with TRBD1. Germline CDR1 reads SGHKS; CDR2 reads YYEKEE (reference sequence). This CDR3 is built from 15 residues. V was clipped by 4 bases and J by 2 bases; unmatched bases: 6. The CDR3 DNA follows: TGTGCCAGCAGCCAGGGACAGCTCACCTACAATGAGCAGTTCTTC. Translation: CASSQGQLTYNEQFF.